Below, 8 T cell receptor beta chains from the same sample are listed, as sequenced in a study of PD-1 blockade in classical Hodgkin lymphoma (dated by TCRdb to about 2020). Per the publication, the time point label means: cycle 1 day 1 (C1D1), immediately before nivolumab initiation. All trial patients had relapsed after autologous stem cell transplantation, with cohorts A, B and C differing in prior brentuximab vedotin exposure. Library prep was done by the immunoSEQ multiplex PCR assay. In TCRdb, the immuneACCESS table is reduced to in-frame sequences with V and J assigned. These tables do not hold every clone; where another copy was compared, an unresolved V gene accounts for under half, and the others remain unexplained. This sample is represented by about 17,000 clones; about 80% of them were singletons. The biggest ten clones account for roughly 4.5% of the sample. The source was peripheral blood mononuclear cells (PBMCs), collected at baseline. These receptors were obtained from a human donor with classical Hodgkin lymphoma.

CDR3 loop: CASSTRLAGGTDTQYF. The CDR3 DNA follows: TGTGCCAGCAGCACCAGACTAGCGGGAGGCACAGATACGCAGTATTTT. The chain employs TRBV7-3 and TRBJ2-3; 12 bases are a match to TRBD2. The CDR3 sequence is 16 residues long. CDR1 is SGHTA and CDR2 is FQGTGA in the germline V gene. Trimming took 5 bases from V and 1 from J; bases not matched to a gene: 4.

The chain combines TRBV4-1 with TRBJ2-2; D may be TRBD1 (5 bases). From germline, CDR1 is MGHRA and CDR2 YSYEKL. Trimming took off 6 bases at V and 7 bases at J, with 18 bases between the two ends. The CDR3 consists of 15 residues. As DNA, the CDR3 is TGCGCCAGCAGATTACAGGCTTTTGAGGTCGGGGAGCTGTTTTTT. It encodes CASRLQAFEVGELFF.

J is TRBJ1-5 and V is TRBV28; D ambiguous. V lost 2 bases and J lost 0, with 11 bases in between. The CDR3 is made up of 16 amino acids. The germline CDR1 and CDR2 sequences are MDHEN and SYDVKM. The CDR3 spells CASSLGPGYSNQPQHF. The DNA for the CDR3 is TGTGCCAGCAGTTTAGGTCCGGGCTATAGCAATCAGCCCCAGCATTTT.

The rearrangement links TRBV7-8 to TRBJ2-1; D is ambiguous. CDR1 is SGHVS and CDR2 is FQNEAQ in the germline V gene. The V gene lost 4 bases and the J gene lost 7 bases, with 5 bases spanning the gap. This CDR3 has 11 residues. CDR3 DNA sequence: TGTGCCAGCAGCTCACTTAATGAGCAGTTCTTC. This encodes CASSSLNEQFF.

This clone is a singleton in its sample. This chain uses TRBV10-2 with TRBJ1-2, with TRBD1 as a possible D gene (5 bases). This CDR3 is 13 amino acids long. Germline CDR1 WSHSY, CDR2 SAAADI. Trimming took 0 bases from V and 4 from J, leaving 6 bases between them. CDR3 sequence: CASSESGAYGYTF. The CDR3 coding sequence is TGCGCCAGCAGTGAGTCCGGGGCCTATGGCTACACCTTC.

This clone was recorded once. The chain combines TRBV10-3 with TRBJ1-1, with unresolved D. V was pared by 6 bases and J by 4 bases, with 6 bases between. The CDR3 has 11 residues. Germline CDR1 reads ENHRY; CDR2 reads SYGVKD. CDR3 sequence (DNA): TGTGCCATCAGCCGGGGCACTGAAGCTTTCTTT. It yields the protein CAISRGTEAFF.

The chain is built from TRBV4-2 and TRBJ2-6; 7 positions agree with TRBD1. The ends lost 3 bases at V and 0 bases at J; junction bases unmatched: 8. The CDR3 has 18 amino acids. Germline V gene sequence: CDR1 LGHNA, CDR2 YNFKEQ. The CDR3 loop is CASSQRGQLISGANVLTF. In DNA form, the CDR3 reads TGTGCCAGCAGCCAGAGGGGACAGTTAATCTCTGGGGCCAACGTCCTGACTTTC.

V gene TRBV21-1 combines with J gene TRBJ2-3. TRBV21-1 is classified as a pseudogene. This CDR3 comprises 16 residues. This CDR3 reads CASSKTRDSQGHTQYF. The CDR3, as DNA: TGTGCCAGCAGCAAAACCCGGGACTCCCAGGGGCATACGCAGTATTTT.